This T cell receptor beta chain derives from a study of blood T cell repertoires in COVID-19. In the study overall: Donors in the United States, Italy and Spain gave samples during acute or convalescent COVID-19. Sources were T cells, B-cell-depleted T cells, or PBMCs; the material itself was cDNA or gDNA.

TCRdb keeps only in-frame clones here, not all; method: immunoSEQ multiplex PCR. The table records some 140,000 clones, 85% of them present only once. The CDR3 is 15 amino acids. Germline CDR1 and CDR2: SGHTS and YDEGEE. V trimming: 0 bases; J trimming: 6 bases; junction bases outside the gene matches: 4. This clonotype was obtained from a human donor in a cohort sampled during active COVID-19. The sequencing input was peripheral blood. This chain joins TRBV5-8 and TRBJ2-1, with 9 bases matching TRBD2. CDR3 sequence: CASSLGNSGSNEQFF. The CDR3 region has the DNA TGTGCCAGCAGCTTGGGGAATAGCGGGAGCAATGAGCAGTTCTTC. The full variable domain, with the rest looked up from reference TRBV5-8 and TRBJ2-1, is EAGVTQSPTHLIKTRGQQATLRCSPISGHTSVYWYQQALGLGLQFLLWYDEGEERNRGNFPPRFSGRQFPNYSSELNVNALELEDSALYLCASSLGNSGSNEQFFGPGTRLTVL.